Listed below are T cell receptor beta chains from one sample, sequenced in a study of neurological immune-mediated disorders. From the 5' RACE reads, TCRdb called clonotypes with MiXCR, one entry per CDR3 protein. The repertoire has under 75,000 distinct CDR3 sequences, roughly 3% of them found once; the top ten carry around 5.5%. Sequenced sample: PBMCs. The receptors derive from a woman aged 50 to 60 with multiple sclerosis. CDR3s include the opening cysteine and the closing phenylalanine or tryptophan. The D gene is left open where the match is weak. The size entry gives once, few, many or a size class.

v_gene,j_gene,abundance,d_gene,CDR3aa,CDR3nt
TRBV20-1,TRBJ1-5,many,-,CSARGTVSNQPQHF,TGCAGTGCTAGAGGGACAGTTAGCAATCAGCCCCAGCATTTT
TRBV20-1,TRBJ1-2,many,-,CSAGSRYGYTF,TGCAGTGCTGGGAGCCGCTATGGCTACACCTTC
TRBV28,TRBJ2-1,many,-,CASSLNEQFF,TGTGCCAGCAGTTTAAATGAGCAGTTCTTC
TRBV7-9,TRBJ2-5,many,-,CASSLDSQETQYF,TGTGCCAGCAGCTTAGACTCCCAAGAGACCCAGTACTTC
TRBV27,TRBJ2-1,many,TRBD1,CASTIRGNNEQFF,TGTGCCAGCACCATCAGGGGGAACAATGAGCAGTTCTTC
TRBV20-1,TRBJ2-1,many,-,CSVIDYNEQFF,TGCAGTGTTATAGATTACAATGAGCAGTTCTTC
TRBV28,TRBJ1-1,many,TRBD1,CASSLGDRGNTEAFF,TGTGCCAGCAGTTTGGGGGACAGAGGAAACACTGAAGCTTTCTTT
TRBV5-1,TRBJ2-6,many,TRBD2,CASSIHGTSRTGANVLTF,TGCGCCAGCAGCATCCACGGGACTAGCCGAACAGGGGCCAACGTCCTGACTTTC
TRBV9,TRBJ2-3,many,-,CASGEHTDTQYF,TGTGCCAGCGGGGAACACACAGATACGCAGTATTTT
TRBV7-9,TRBJ2-3,many,-,CASSPFRGRLRSTDTQYF,TGTGCCAGCAGCCCCTTCAGGGGACGTCTAAGAAGCACAGATACGCAGTATTTT
TRBV24-1,TRBJ1-5,many,-,CATSDEDQHF,TGTGCCACCAGTGATGAGGACCAGCATTTT
TRBV29-1,TRBJ2-7,many,TRBD1,CSVGTGASYEQYF,TGCAGCGTCGGAACAGGGGCCTCCTACGAGCAGTACTTC
TRBV6-5,TRBJ2-5,many,-,CASSYSWGRGKETQYF,TGTGCCAGCAGTTACTCTTGGGGCCGGGGGAAAGAGACCCAGTACTTC
TRBV5-1,TRBJ2-2,many,TRBD2,CASSLFPGLAVNSNTGELFF,TGCGCCAGCAGTCTTTTTCCGGGACTAGCTGTTAATTCGAACACCGGGGAGCTGTTTTTT
TRBV28,TRBJ2-7,many,-,CASRPGGVYEQYF,TGTGCCAGCAGACCAGGTGGGGTCTACGAGCAGTACTTC
TRBV5-6,TRBJ1-1,many,-,CASSPDRSNTEAFF,TGTGCCAGCAGCCCGGATAGGTCGAACACTGAAGCTTTCTTT
TRBV20-1,TRBJ2-1,many,-,CSASEQGIYNEQFF,TGCAGTGCTAGCGAGCAGGGGATTTACAATGAGCAGTTCTTC
TRBV12-3/TRBV12-4,TRBJ1-2,many,TRBD1,CASSNRMRQGNYGYTF,TGTGCCAGCAGTAACCGCATGCGACAGGGAAACTATGGCTACACCTTC
TRBV5-1,TRBJ1-2,many,TRBD1,CASSLRTGSGGGYTF,TGCGCCAGCAGCTTGCGGACAGGTTCCGGGGGCGGCTACACCTTC
TRBV7-8,TRBJ1-2,many,-,CASSLRQGNPYGYTF,TGTGCCAGCAGCTTACGGCAGGGTAATCCCTATGGCTACACCTTC
TRBV4-3,TRBJ2-1,many,TRBD2,CASSRSGLGVNEQFF,TGCGCCAGCAGCCGTTCGGGACTAGGAGTCAATGAGCAGTTCTTC
TRBV20-1,TRBJ2-2,many,-,CSAISPGGELFF,TGCAGTGCTATTTCTCCCGGCGGGGAGCTGTTTTTT
TRBV7-2,TRBJ1-1,many,-,CASSLGRLGAEAFF,TGTGCCAGCAGCTTGGGGAGGTTGGGCGCTGAAGCTTTCTTT
TRBV4-3,TRBJ1-4,many,-,CASSRERGANEKLFF,TGCGCCAGCAGCCGGGAGAGGGGGGCTAATGAAAAACTGTTTTTT
TRBV7-2,TRBJ2-1,many,-,CASSLAPGHSYNEQFF,TGTGCCAGCAGCTTAGCGCCAGGGCACTCCTACAATGAGCAGTTCTTC
TRBV3-1,TRBJ1-4,few,TRBD1,CASSPQGGFNEKLFF,TGTGCCAGCAGCCCGCAGGGGGGGTTTAATGAAAAACTGTTTTTT
TRBV20-1,TRBJ2-5,many,-,CSAGPQGQETQYF,TGCAGTGCTGGTCCCCAAGGACAAGAGACCCAGTACTTC
TRBV2,TRBJ1-5,many,-,CASKGDVQPQHF,TGTGCCAGCAAAGGGGACGTCCAGCCCCAGCATTTT
TRBV7-2,TRBJ1-2,many,TRBD1,CASSTRTGDRLYGYTF,TGTGCCAGCAGCACCCGGACAGGGGATAGGCTATATGGCTACACCTTC
TRBV4-3,TRBJ2-7,many,TRBD2,CASSQAGGGYEQYF,TGCGCCAGCAGCCAAGCGGGAGGTGGCTACGAGCAGTACTTC
TRBV29-1,TRBJ1-1,many,TRBD1,CSVQREPSTGQGAFSLVAFF,TGCAGCGTTCAACGCGAACCCTCTACGGGACAGGGGGCGTTTTCGTTGGTCGCTTTCTTT
TRBV7-2,TRBJ1-1,many,-,CASSLFGGVDTEAFF,TGTGCCAGCAGCTTATTCGGGGGAGTGGACACTGAAGCTTTCTTT
TRBV20-1,TRBJ2-3,many,TRBD2,CSARGTPGLAGGPTSTDTQYF,TGCAGTGCTAGAGGTACCCCGGGACTAGCGGGAGGTCCTACTAGCACAGATACGCAGTATTTT
TRBV28,TRBJ2-1,many,-,CASSFDTRLEQFF,TGTGCCAGCAGTTTTGATACTCGACTTGAGCAGTTCTTC
TRBV7-8,TRBJ1-1,many,TRBD1,CASSPRDRGTEAFF,TGTGCCAGCAGCCCACGGGACAGGGGGACTGAAGCTTTCTTT
TRBV4-1,TRBJ2-2,many,-,CASSPPRGELFF,TGCGCCAGCAGCCCGCCCCGCGGGGAGCTGTTTTTT
TRBV4-3,TRBJ2-1,many,TRBD1,CASSFTLGTGADEQFF,TGCGCCAGCAGCTTCACGCTCGGGACAGGGGCCGATGAGCAGTTCTTC
TRBV7-6,TRBJ2-3,many,-,CASSRDPAADTQYF,TGTGCCAGCAGCCGAGACCCAGCCGCAGATACGCAGTATTTT
TRBV7-2,TRBJ2-3,many,TRBD2,CASSFSGGEDTQYF,TGTGCCAGCAGCTTTAGCGGGGGGGAAGATACGCAGTATTTT
TRBV5-6,TRBJ1-2,many,TRBD1,CASSLYRGRSGGYTF,TGTGCCAGCAGCTTATACAGGGGGCGCAGCGGTGGCTACACCTTC